A single sample is the source of the 29 T cell receptor beta chains below, sequenced in a study of blood T cell repertoires in COVID-19. Assay: immunoSEQ multiplex PCR; the TCRdb copy retains only in-frame clones and omits some. Of over 150,000 clones in the sample, around 80% were seen once. Source material: peripheral blood. The receptors come from a woman aged 40 to 50 with COVID-19, enrolled during active disease.

The J gene is TRBJ2-7, the V gene TRBV5-1; 9 nucleotides match TRBD1. V lost 0 bases to trimming and J lost 0 bases; unmatched junction nucleotides: 10. Germline V gene lookup returns CDR1 SGHRS and CDR2 YFSETQ. CDR3 length: 18 amino acids. This chain's CDR3 is CASSLASGQGPLSYEQYF. Written as DNA, the CDR3 is TGCGCCAGCAGCTTGGCTTCGGGACAGGGCCCCCTCTCCTACGAGCAGTACTTC. Full variable domain (outside the CDR3, taken from reference TRBV5-1 and TRBJ2-7): KAGVTQTPRYLIKTRGQQVTLSCSPISGHRSVSWYQQTPGQGLQFLFEYFSETQRNKGNFPGRFSGRQFSNSRSEMNVSTLELGDSALYLCASSLASGQGPLSYEQYFGPGTRLTVT.

This chain joins TRBV6-5 and TRBJ1-5; 8 bases line up with TRBD1. The CDR3 length is 14 residues. Germline loops: CDR1 MNHEY, CDR2 SVGAGI. Unmatched junction bases numbered 3, after V lost 5 bases and J lost 3 bases. CDR3 amino acids: CASSPQGVNQPQHF. CDR3 DNA sequence: TGTGCCAGCAGTCCACAGGGGGTCAATCAGCCCCAGCATTTT.

The V gene is TRBV6-4, the J gene TRBJ2-3; 10 nucleotides align to TRBD2. Germline CDR1 and CDR2: MRHNA and SNTAGT. The length of the CDR3 is 14 residues. J was trimmed by 5 bases and V by 7 bases; bases with no gene match: 6. This chain's CDR3 is CASKAGGPGDTQYF. The CDR3 DNA reads as TGTGCCAGCAAAGCGGGAGGGCCAGGAGATACGCAGTATTTT.

The chain has TRBV4-1 and TRBJ2-7; 8 bases fit TRBD1. The CDR3 length is 15 residues. Unmatched junction bases numbered 7, after V lost 3 bases and J lost 3 bases. CDR1 is MGHRA and CDR2 is YSYEKL in the germline V gene. CDR3 in DNA: TGCGCCAGCAGCCAGAGGACAGGGAAAGGCTACGAGCAGTACTTC. The encoded protein is CASSQRTGKGYEQYF.

The chain has TRBV6-4 and TRBJ2-2; D may be TRBD2 (5 bases). CDR3 length: 13 amino acids. CDR1 MRHNA and CDR2 SNTAGT come from the germline V gene. V dropped 7 bases and J dropped 7 bases, with 13 bases sitting between them. The CDR3, as DNA: TGTGCCAGCACCCCAGCGGCGGGCGGGGAGCTGTTTTTT. It specifies CASTPAAGGELFF.

The chain is built from TRBV5-1 and TRBJ1-5; D is unresolved. From germline, CDR1 is SGHRS and CDR2 YFSETQ. This CDR3 is 14 amino acids long. Trimming stripped 1 base from V and 9 bases from J, with 14 bases between. The CDR3 region is CASSLSAGKWPQHF. Written as DNA, the CDR3 is TGCGCCAGCAGCTTGTCCGCGGGGAAATGGCCCCAGCATTTT.

DNA of the CDR3: TGTGCCAGCAGGGTGTCGGGGGGAGGGAGAAACGAGCAGTACTTC. As protein: CASRVSGGGRNEQYF. The chain carries TRBV6-5 and TRBJ2-7; 7 bases line up with TRBD2. V was clipped by 6 bases and J by 5 bases; unmatched bases: 13. Germline CDR1 and CDR2: MNHEY and SVGAGI. The CDR3 extends over 15 amino acids.

This chain links TRBV7-3 with TRBJ2-2; the match to TRBD1 covers 8 bases. Germline CDR1 SGHTA, CDR2 FQGTGA. J lost 6 bases, V lost 4 bases, and 7 bases had no gene match. The CDR3 is 15 residues long. The CDR3 protein is CASSWRTGKAGELFF. The CDR3 nucleotides read TGTGCCAGCAGCTGGAGGACAGGGAAGGCCGGGGAGCTGTTTTTT.

The genes are TRBV19 and TRBJ1-1, with 8 positions matching TRBD1. V shed 7 bases and J 6 bases; nucleotides not matched to a gene: 10. Germline CDR1 and CDR2: LNHDA and SQIVND (reference sequence). The CDR3 sequence is 14 residues long. CDR3 amino acids: CASKSGQGASEAFF. The CDR3 nucleotides are TGTGCCAGTAAAAGCGGGCAGGGGGCGTCTGAAGCTTTCTTT.

About this clone: An end of the junction does not agree with germline; a read error may underlie this. This chain links TRBV7-2 with TRBJ1-2, with 11 bases matching TRBD1. CDR3 size: 19 residues. Germline-derived CDR1 and CDR2 are SGHTA and FQGNSA. In DNA, the CDR3 is TGTGCGAGCAGCTTAAGGGAGAAGGACAGGGGGCGCTTAGTCGGAGGCTACACCTTC. Amino acids: CASSLREKDRGRLVGGYTF.

This chain connects TRBV4-1 to TRBJ1-3; D might be TRBD1 (5 bases). The CDR3 contains 15 residues. Trimming stripped 1 base from V and 3 bases from J, with 10 bases between. In germline, CDR1 is MGHRA, CDR2 YSYEKL. The CDR3 spells CASSQGRQGGNTIYF. In DNA form, the CDR3 reads TGCGCCAGCAGCCAAGGTCGGCAGGGTGGAAACACCATATATTTT.

This clone came up a few times. The rearrangement links TRBV28 to TRBJ1-2; 9 nucleotides line up with TRBD1. This CDR3 contains 15 residues. The V gene's germline CDR1 is MDHEN and CDR2 SYDVKM. V shed 2 bases, J shed 2 bases, and the junction held 3 bases outside the gene matches. For the CDR3, the DNA is TGTGCCAGCAGTTTAGTAGGACAGGGGAACTATGGCTACACCTTC. This codes for CASSLVGQGNYGYTF.

The chain employs TRBV7-2 and TRBJ2-7; 11 positions match TRBD2. Germline loops: CDR1 SGHTA, CDR2 FQGNSA. The CDR3 runs to 16 residues. After removal of 3 bases from V and 0 bases from J, the junction contained 4 bases not matched to a gene. The CDR3 DNA follows: TGTGCCAGCAGCTTCTTTAGCGGGGGGGGCTCCTACGAGCAGTACTTC. Protein: CASSFFSGGGSYEQYF.

The chain recombines TRBV9 with TRBJ1-2; TRBD1 might be the D (5 bases). From germline, CDR1 is SGDLS and CDR2 YYNGEE. Trimming removed 1 base at V and 8 bases at J, with 15 bases between. This CDR3 contains 14 residues. This CDR3 is CASSVIRDSMGYTF. In DNA form, the CDR3 reads TGTGCCAGCAGCGTAATACGGGACTCTATGGGCTACACCTTC. Based on the CDR3 plus reference TRBV9 and TRBJ1-2, the full variable domain is DSGVTQTPKHLITATGQRVTLRCSPRSGDLSVYWYQQSLDQGLQFLIQYYNGEERAKGNILERFSAQQFPDLHSELNLSSLELGDSALYFCASSVIRDSMGYTFGSGTRLTVV.

The chain has TRBV6-5 and TRBJ2-7; 12 bases agree with TRBD2. Germline values: CDR1 MNHEY, CDR2 SVGAGI. This CDR3 comprises 16 residues. Trimming at V came to 0 bases and at J to 5 bases, leaving 5 bases not matched to a gene. DNA of the CDR3: TGTGCCAGCAGTTACTCCTGGACTAGCGGGACGCACGAGCAGTACTTC. Its protein is CASSYSWTSGTHEQYF.

The chain joins TRBV13 to TRBJ2-2; the match to TRBD1 covers 8 bases. The CDR3 extends over 14 amino acids. The V segment lost 3 bases and the J segment 6 bases; nucleotides outside the gene matches: 3. Germline CDR1 reads PRHDT; CDR2 reads FYEKMQ (reference sequence). Here the CDR3 reads CASSLTGVSGELFF. The CDR3 nucleotides are TGTGCCAGCAGCTTGACAGGGGTGTCCGGGGAGCTGTTTTTT.

V gene TRBV5-6 combines with J gene TRBJ2-3; TRBD1 might be the D (5 bases). Deletions cut 5 bases from V and 2 bases from J, with 18 bases between. Germline lookup yields CDR1 SGHDT and CDR2 YYEEEE. There are 16 residues in the CDR3. The CDR3 loop reads CASSSTDYAFTDTQYF. The CDR3 DNA reads as TGTGCCAGCAGTTCGACAGATTACGCTTTCACAGATACGCAGTATTTT.

This clone was seen once. The gene calls are TRBV28 and TRBJ2-3; 10 bases line up with TRBD2. CDR3 length equals 16 residues. Germline V lookup: CDR1 MDHEN, CDR2 SYDVKM. J lost 4 bases, V lost 5 bases, and 9 bases had no gene match. This CDR3 is CASSKPGLARSDTQYF. CDR3 nucleotides: TGTGCCAGCAGTAAACCGGGACTAGCGAGGTCAGATACGCAGTATTTT.

The rearrangement links TRBV5-1 to TRBJ2-7, with 8 bases identical to TRBD2. V shed 0 bases and J 5 bases; nucleotides not matched to a gene: 10. CDR1 is SGHRS and CDR2 is YFSETQ in the germline V gene. The CDR3 has 16 residues. The CDR3 sequence is CASSLGGGRPLDEQYF. CDR3 DNA sequence: TGCGCCAGCAGCTTGGGGGGCGGGAGGCCCTTGGACGAGCAGTACTTC.

V and J are TRBV10-3 and TRBJ2-7; D might be TRBD1 (6 bases). With 8 bases removed from V and 0 bases from J, the gap between germline ends came to 11 bases. The CDR3 sequence is 13 residues long. The germline CDR1 and CDR2 sequences are ENHRY and SYGVKD. DNA of the CDR3: TGTGCCATCCAGGACAGAAGCTCCTACGAGCAGTACTTC. As protein: CAIQDRSSYEQYF.

CDR3 nucleotides: TGTGCCAGCAGCAGGACAGGCGGTTCTCCAGATACGCAGTATTTT. It encodes CASSRTGGSPDTQYF. This rearrangement joins TRBV7-9 to TRBJ2-3; 7 nucleotides agree with TRBD1. Unmatched junction bases numbered 9, after V lost 5 bases and J lost 4 bases. This CDR3 is built from 15 residues. Germline V gene data show CDR1 as SEHNR and CDR2 as FQNEAQ (reference sequence).

This sequence joins TRBV4-1 and TRBJ2-2; a possible D gene is TRBD1 (5 bases). Trimming left V 3 bases short and J 5 bases short, with 10 bases between. Per germline, CDR1 MGHRA and CDR2 YSYEKL. The CDR3 is made up of 14 amino acids. CDR3 protein: CASSQAGNTGELFF. CDR3 in DNA: TGCGCCAGCAGCCAGGCAGGGAATACCGGGGAGCTGTTTTTT.

The chain is built from TRBV7-2 and TRBJ1-1; weak D call: TRBD1 (6 bases). The V end lost 5 bases, the J end lost 5 bases, and 21 bases lay between the germline ends. Germline V gene data show CDR1 as SGHTA and CDR2 as FQGNSA. This CDR3 has 16 residues. The CDR3 DNA reads TGTGCCAGCAGCGCTGTATTAGTAACTAGGGGGACTGAAGCTTTCTTT. Amino acid sequence: CASSAVLVTRGTEAFF.

The chain couples TRBV5-8 to TRBJ1-2; 7 nucleotides agree with TRBD1. Germline V lookup: CDR1 SGHTS, CDR2 YDEGEE. CDR3 length: 17 amino acids. J gave up 3 bases and V 6 bases, and 17 bases lay outside the gene matches. The chain's CDR3 is CASTRDIGGTGDYGYTF. The CDR3 DNA reads as TGTGCCAGCACCCGAGACATAGGCGGAACAGGGGACTATGGCTACACCTTC.

The chain joins TRBV7-7 to TRBJ2-1, with 9 bases lining up with TRBD1. V trimming: 5 bases; J trimming: 6 bases; junction bases outside the gene matches: 5. Germline V CDR1 and CDR2: SSHAT, FNYEAQ (reference sequence). This CDR3 has 14 amino acids. The CDR3 protein is CASSLGQGGNEQFF. The CDR3 DNA sequence: TGTGCCAGCAGCCTGGGACAGGGTGGCAATGAGCAGTTCTTC.

J is TRBJ2-7 and V is TRBV28, with TRBD1 matching 10 bases. V shed 3 bases and J 13 bases; nucleotides not matched to a gene: 3. Germline assignment: CDR1 MDHEN and CDR2 SYDVKM. CDR3 size: 11 residues. The CDR3 loop reads CASSFRDRGYF. The CDR3 nucleotides read TGTGCCAGCAGTTTCCGGGACAGGGGTTACTTC. Full variable domain (outside the CDR3, taken from reference TRBV28 and TRBJ2-7): DVKVTQSSRYLVKRTGEKVFLECVQDMDHENMFWYRQDPGLGLRLIYFSYDVKMKEKGDIPEGYSVSREKKERFSLILESASTNQTSMYLCASSFRDRGYFGPGTRLTVT.

Regarding this clone: Distinct nucleotide sequences in the sample also encode this CDR3. The chain joins TRBV19 to TRBJ2-7; TRBD2 matches at 7 bases. The germline V gene encodes CDR1 LNHDA and CDR2 SQIVND (reference sequence). The trim removed 1 base at V and 2 bases at J, leaving 2 bases unmatched. This CDR3 spans 14 amino acids. The CDR3 nucleotides read TGTGCCAGTAGTATAGCGGGGGGACCCTACGAGCAGTACTTC. It yields the protein CASSIAGGPYEQYF.

The V call is TRBV24-1, the J call TRBJ2-3, with a weak D call TRBD2 (6 bases). The CDR3 covers 17 residues. The V end lost 5 bases, the J end lost 2 bases, and 19 bases lay between the germline ends. CDR1 and CDR2 (germline): KGHDR, SFDVKD. The CDR3 region is CATSGLGLQDPTDTQYF. Written as DNA, the CDR3 is TGTGCCACCAGTGGCCTGGGACTCCAGGACCCCACAGATACGCAGTATTTT.

This chain uses TRBV5-1 with TRBJ2-7, with no clear D. The V and J ends lost 0 bases and 2 bases respectively, with 9 bases between them. From germline, CDR1 is SGHRS and CDR2 YFSETQ. CDR3 length: 14 residues. CDR3 sequence (DNA): TGCGCCAGCAGCTTGGGCGCGAACCCCTACGAGCAGTACTTC. As protein: CASSLGANPYEQYF.